This T cell receptor beta chain is drawn from a study of blood T cell repertoires in COVID-19. Study-level background: Specimens from acute and convalescent COVID-19 originated in the United States, Italy and Spain. T cells, B-cell-depleted T cells, or PBMCs supplied cDNA or gDNA.

Original methodology: Quantification of nucleated cells was approximated via reference gene primer amplification. Profiled with immunoSEQ multiplex PCR; TCRdb holds only in-frame clones, not every one. D and trimming come from the DNA, and the V and J calls and clone size come from that table. The sample lists some 230,000 clones, around 83% occurring once. V lost 3 bases to trimming and J lost 4 bases, with 15 bases between them. This CDR3 is 15 amino acids long. CDR1 and CDR2 from the germline V gene are SEHNR and FQNEAQ (reference sequence). The chain couples TRBV7-9 to TRBJ2-5; perhaps TRBD2 as D (5 bases). Sequencing input: peripheral blood. This TCR was recovered from a man aged 45 to 65 who had recovered from COVID-19. The CDR3 spells CASSFRTEKAETQYF. DNA of the CDR3: TGTGCCAGCAGCTTTAGGACTGAGAAAGCAGAGACCCAGTACTTC.